The TCR beta chain described here comes from a study of T-cell memory formation after mild COVID-19. Study results and caveats: Several responding clones turned up in pre-infection memory, indicating that cross-reactive memory may have taken part. Clones that got smaller from day 15 to 85 had even CD4/CD8, while clones growing later tipped toward CD4+.

V lost 1 base to trimming and J lost 9 bases, with 10 bases between them. The length of the CDR3 is 13 residues. About this clonotype itself: The antigen is unknown.

Barcoded TCR alpha and TCR beta cDNA libraries with UMIs came from 5'RACE using constant-segment primers. MiXCR was run by TCRdb on the 5' RACE reads, yielding one entry per CDR3 protein. The sample has 300,000 to 350,000 distinct CDR3 sequences, 13% to 15% seen once; the top ten hold roughly a fifth. This chain connects TRBV12-3 or TRBV12-4 to TRBJ2-1; D is ambiguous. The TCR comes from a man aged 18 to 29 who had mild COVID-19 (a few samples of this study predate the infection). Cell type and time point are not known. Sequencing input: PBMCs or a T cell subset sorted from them (not recorded which). The CDR3: CASSLDGLAEQFF. Here the CDR3 DNA reads TGTGCCAGCAGTTTAGATGGGCTGGCTGAGCAGTTCTTC.